This T cell receptor beta chain was identified in a study of glioma-infiltrating T cells. On this clonotype itself: A much larger clone differs by one base, so this may be a read error.

The CDR3 loop spans 13 amino acids. V dropped 8 bases and J dropped 3 bases, with 11 bases sitting between them. TCR alpha and beta CDR3 regions were amplified from RNA using iRepertoire nested multiplex PCR. A single record per CDR3 protein comes from TCRdb applying MiXCR to the multiplex PCR reads. This table has about 89,000 distinct CDR3 sequences, approximately 22% appearing once. The sequenced sample consisted of glioma tissue, nonneoplastic brain tissue, or PBMCs (not recorded which). The chain employs TRBV12-3 or TRBV12-4 and TRBJ1-5; possibly TRBD1 for D (6 bases). The sequence was collected from a human donor with low-grade glioma or glioblastoma, undergoing nonglioma brain surgery, or in good health (not recorded which). The CDR3 spells CASGGQTNQPQHF. As DNA, the CDR3 is TGTGCCAGCGGCGGACAGACCAATCAGCCCCAGCATTTT.